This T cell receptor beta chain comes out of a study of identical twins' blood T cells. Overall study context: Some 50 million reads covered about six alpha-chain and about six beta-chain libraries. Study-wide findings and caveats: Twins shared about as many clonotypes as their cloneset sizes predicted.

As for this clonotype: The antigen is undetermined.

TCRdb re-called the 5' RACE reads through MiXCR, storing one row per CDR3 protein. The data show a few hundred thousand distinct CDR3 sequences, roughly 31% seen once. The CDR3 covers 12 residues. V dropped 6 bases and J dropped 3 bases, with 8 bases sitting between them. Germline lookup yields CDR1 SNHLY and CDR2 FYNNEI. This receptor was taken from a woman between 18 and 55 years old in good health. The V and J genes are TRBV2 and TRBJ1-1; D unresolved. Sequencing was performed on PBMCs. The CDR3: CASRTDDTEAFF. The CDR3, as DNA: TGTGCCAGCAGGACGGACGACACTGAAGCTTTCTTT.